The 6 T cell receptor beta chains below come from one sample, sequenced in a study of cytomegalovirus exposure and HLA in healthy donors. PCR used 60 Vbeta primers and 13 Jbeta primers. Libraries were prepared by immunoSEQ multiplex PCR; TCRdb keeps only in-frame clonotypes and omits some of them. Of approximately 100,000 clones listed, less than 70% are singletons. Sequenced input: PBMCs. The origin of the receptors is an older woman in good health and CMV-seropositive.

The CDR3 sequence is CASSQDHGRRGETQYF. The CDR3, as DNA: TGTGCCAGCAGCCAAGATCACGGGCGCCGGGGAGAGACCCAGTACTTC. This chain uses TRBV4-2 with TRBJ2-5; possibly TRBD2 for D (5 bases). The CDR3 has 16 amino acids. Germline loops: CDR1 LGHNA, CDR2 YNFKEQ. V lost 0 bases and J lost 4, with 15 bases in between.

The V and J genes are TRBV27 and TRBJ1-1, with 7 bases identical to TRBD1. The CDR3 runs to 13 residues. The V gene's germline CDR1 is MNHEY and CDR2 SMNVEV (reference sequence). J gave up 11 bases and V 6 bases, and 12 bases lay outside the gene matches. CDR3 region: CASSRTSTGLAFF. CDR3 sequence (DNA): TGTGCCAGCAGCAGGACTTCGACAGGGTTGGCTTTCTTT.

Here the CDR3 reads CASSQGAEAFF. CDR3 coding DNA: TGCGCCAGCAGCCAAGGGGCAGAAGCTTTCTTT. The genes are TRBV4-1 and TRBJ1-1; D remains unclear. The CDR3 is 11 amino acids. Trimming removed 1 base at V and 8 bases at J, with 5 bases between. The germline CDR1 and CDR2 sequences are MGHRA and YSYEKL.

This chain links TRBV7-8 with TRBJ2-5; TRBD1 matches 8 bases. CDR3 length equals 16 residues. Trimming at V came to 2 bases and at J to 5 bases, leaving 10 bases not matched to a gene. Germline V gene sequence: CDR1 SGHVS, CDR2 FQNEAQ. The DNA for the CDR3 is TGTGCCAGCAGCTTAAGCTGGACAGGGAATTTGGAGACCCAGTACTTC. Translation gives CASSLSWTGNLETQYF.

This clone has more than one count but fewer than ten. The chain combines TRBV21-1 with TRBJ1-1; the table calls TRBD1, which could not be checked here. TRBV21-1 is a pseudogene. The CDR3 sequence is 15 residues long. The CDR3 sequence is CASSKEGQSNTEAFF. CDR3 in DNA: TGTGCCAGCAGCAAAGAGGGGCAGTCGAACACTGAAGCTTTCTTT.

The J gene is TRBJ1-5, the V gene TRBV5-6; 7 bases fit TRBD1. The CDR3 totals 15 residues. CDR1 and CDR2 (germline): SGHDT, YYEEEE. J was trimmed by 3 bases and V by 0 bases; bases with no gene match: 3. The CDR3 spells CASSLGQGNNQPQHF. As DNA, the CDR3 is TGTGCCAGCAGCTTGGGACAGGGAAACAATCAGCCCCAGCATTTT.